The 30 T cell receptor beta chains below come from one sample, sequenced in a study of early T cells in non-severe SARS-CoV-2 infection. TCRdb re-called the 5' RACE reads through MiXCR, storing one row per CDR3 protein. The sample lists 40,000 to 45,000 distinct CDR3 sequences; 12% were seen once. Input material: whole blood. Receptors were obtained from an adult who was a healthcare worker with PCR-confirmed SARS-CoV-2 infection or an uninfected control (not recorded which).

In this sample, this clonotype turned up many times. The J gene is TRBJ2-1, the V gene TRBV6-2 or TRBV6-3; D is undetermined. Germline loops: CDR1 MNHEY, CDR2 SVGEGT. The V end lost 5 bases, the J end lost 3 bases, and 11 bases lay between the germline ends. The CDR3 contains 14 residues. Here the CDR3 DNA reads TGTGCCAGCAGTCTATTGAGCGTCTACAATGAGCAGTTCTTC. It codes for CASSLLSVYNEQFF.

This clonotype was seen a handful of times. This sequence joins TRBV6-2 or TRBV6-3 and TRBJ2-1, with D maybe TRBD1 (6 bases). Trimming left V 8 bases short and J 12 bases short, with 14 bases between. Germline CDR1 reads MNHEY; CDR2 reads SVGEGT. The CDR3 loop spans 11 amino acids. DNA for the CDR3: TGTGCCAGCGGGGGCCAGGGGTCGCAGTTCTTC. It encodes CASGGQGSQFF.

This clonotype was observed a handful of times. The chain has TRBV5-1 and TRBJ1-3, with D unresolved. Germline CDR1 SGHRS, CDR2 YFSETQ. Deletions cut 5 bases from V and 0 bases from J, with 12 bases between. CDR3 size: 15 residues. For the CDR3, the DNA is TGCGCCAGCAGAGAGGACTGGTACTCTGGAAACACCATATATTTT. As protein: CASREDWYSGNTIYF.

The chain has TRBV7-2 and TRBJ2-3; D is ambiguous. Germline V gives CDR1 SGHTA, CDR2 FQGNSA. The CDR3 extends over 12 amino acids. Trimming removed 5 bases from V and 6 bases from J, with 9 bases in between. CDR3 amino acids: CASSRLGDTQYF. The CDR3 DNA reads TGTGCCAGCAGCCGGTTAGGGGATACGCAGTATTTT.

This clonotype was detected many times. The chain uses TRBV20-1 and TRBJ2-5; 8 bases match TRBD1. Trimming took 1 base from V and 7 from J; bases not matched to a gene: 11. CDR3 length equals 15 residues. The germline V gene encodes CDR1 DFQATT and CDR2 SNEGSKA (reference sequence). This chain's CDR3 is CSARASGTGRGTQYF. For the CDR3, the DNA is TGCAGTGCTAGAGCCTCCGGGACAGGTCGCGGGACCCAGTACTTC.

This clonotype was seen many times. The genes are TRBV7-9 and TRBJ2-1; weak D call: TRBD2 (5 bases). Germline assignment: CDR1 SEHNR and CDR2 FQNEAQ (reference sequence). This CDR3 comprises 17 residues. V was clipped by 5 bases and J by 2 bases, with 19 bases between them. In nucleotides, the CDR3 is TGTGCCAGCAGCCCGGGATGGGGTATATTGACCTACAATGAGCAGTTCTTC. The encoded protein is CASSPGWGILTYNEQFF. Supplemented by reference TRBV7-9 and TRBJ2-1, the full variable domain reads DTGVSQNPRHKITKRGQNVTFRCDPISEHNRLYWYRQTLGQGPEFLTYFQNEAQLEKSRLLSDRFSAERPKGSFSTLEIQRTEQGDSAMYLCASSPGWGILTYNEQFFGPGTRLTVL.

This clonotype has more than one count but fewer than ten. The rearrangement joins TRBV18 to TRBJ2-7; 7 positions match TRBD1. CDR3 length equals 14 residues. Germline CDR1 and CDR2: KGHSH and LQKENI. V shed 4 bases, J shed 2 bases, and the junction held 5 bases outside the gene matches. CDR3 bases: TGTGCCAGCTCACTCACAGGGGTAACCTACGAGCAGTACTTC. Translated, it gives CASSLTGVTYEQYF.

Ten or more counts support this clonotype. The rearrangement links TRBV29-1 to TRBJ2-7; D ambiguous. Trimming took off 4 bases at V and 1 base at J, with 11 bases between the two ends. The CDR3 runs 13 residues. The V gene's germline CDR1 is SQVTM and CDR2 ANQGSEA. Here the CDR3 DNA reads TGCAGCGTTGGGGCCGCGAATTCCTACGAGCAGTACTTC. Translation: CSVGAANSYEQYF.

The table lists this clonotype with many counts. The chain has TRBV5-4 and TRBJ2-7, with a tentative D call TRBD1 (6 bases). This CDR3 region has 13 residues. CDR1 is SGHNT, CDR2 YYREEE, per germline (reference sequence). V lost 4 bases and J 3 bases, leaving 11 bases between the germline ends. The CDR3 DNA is TGTGCCAGCAGCCCCGACAGGTTCTACGAGCAGTACTTC. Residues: CASSPDRFYEQYF.

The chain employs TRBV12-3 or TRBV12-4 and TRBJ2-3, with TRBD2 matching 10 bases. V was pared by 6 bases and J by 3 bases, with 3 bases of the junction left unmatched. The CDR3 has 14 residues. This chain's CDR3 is CASRGTSATDTQYF. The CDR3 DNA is TGTGCCAGCAGAGGGACTAGCGCTACAGATACGCAGTATTTT.

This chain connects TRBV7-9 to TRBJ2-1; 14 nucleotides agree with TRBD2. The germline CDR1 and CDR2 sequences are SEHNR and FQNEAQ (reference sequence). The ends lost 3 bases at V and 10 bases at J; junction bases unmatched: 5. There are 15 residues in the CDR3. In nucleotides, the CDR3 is TGTGCCAGCAGCTTGACTAGCGGGAGGGCCGGGGAGCAGTTCTTC. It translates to CASSLTSGRAGEQFF.

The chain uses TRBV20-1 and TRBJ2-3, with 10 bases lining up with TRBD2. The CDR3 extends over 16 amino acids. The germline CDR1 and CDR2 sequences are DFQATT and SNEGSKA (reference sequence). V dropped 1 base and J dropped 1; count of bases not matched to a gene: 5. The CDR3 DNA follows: TGCAGTGCTAGAGGTAGCGGGGGGAAACGCACAGATACGCAGTATTTT. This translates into CSARGSGGKRTDTQYF.

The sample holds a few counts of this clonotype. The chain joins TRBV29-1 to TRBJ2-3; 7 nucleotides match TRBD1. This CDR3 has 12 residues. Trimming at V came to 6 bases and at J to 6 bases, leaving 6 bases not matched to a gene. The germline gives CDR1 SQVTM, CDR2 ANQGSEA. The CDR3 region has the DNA TGCAGCGTCGGACAGGTTACGGATACGCAGTATTTT. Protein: CSVGQVTDTQYF.

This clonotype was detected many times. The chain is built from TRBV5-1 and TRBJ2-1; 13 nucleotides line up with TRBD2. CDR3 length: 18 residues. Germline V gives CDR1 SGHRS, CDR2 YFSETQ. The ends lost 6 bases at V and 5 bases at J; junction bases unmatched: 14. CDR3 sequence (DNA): TGCGCCAGCAAGTGGACTAGCGGGAGCATCTGGCCTGACAATGAGCAGTTCTTC. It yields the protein CASKWTSGSIWPDNEQFF.

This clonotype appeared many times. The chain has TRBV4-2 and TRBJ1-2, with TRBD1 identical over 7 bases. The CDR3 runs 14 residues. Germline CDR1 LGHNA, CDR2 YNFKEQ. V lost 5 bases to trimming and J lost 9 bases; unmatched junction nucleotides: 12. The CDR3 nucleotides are TGTGCCAGCAGCGGTACAGGGGCCCCTGGACGCTACACCTTC. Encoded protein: CASSGTGAPGRYTF.

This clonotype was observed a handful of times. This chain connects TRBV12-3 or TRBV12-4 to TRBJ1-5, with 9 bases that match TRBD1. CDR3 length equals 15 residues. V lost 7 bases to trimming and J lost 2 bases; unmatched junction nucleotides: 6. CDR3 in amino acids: CASTPDRGRNQPQHF. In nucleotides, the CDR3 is TGTGCCAGCACCCCGGACAGGGGACGCAATCAGCCCCAGCATTTT.

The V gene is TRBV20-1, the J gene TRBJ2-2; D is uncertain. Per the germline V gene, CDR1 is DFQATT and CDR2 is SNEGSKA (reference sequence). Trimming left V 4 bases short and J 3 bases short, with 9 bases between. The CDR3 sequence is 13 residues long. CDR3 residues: CSAIFGDTGELFF. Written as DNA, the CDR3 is TGCAGTGCTATTTTTGGAGACACCGGGGAGCTGTTTTTT.

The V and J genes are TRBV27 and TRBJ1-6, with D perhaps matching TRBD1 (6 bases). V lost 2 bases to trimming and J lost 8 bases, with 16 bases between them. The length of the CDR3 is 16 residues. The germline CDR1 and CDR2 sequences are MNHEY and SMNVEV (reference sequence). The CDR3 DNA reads TGTGCCAGCAGTTTAAGCTGGACAGATCGCTATTCACCCCTCCACTTT. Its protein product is CASSLSWTDRYSPLHF.

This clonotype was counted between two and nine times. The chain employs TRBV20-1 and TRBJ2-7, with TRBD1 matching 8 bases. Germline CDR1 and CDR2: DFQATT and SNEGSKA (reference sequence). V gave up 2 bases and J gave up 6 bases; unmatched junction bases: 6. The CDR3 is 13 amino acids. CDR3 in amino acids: CSARSGTGVEQYF. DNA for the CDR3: TGCAGTGCTAGATCCGGGACAGGAGTCGAGCAGTACTTC.

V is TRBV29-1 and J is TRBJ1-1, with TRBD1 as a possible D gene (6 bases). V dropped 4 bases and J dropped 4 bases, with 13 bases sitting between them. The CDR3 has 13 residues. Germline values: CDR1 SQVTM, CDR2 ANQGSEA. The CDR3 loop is CSVGVGRGTEAFF. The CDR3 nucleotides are TGCAGCGTTGGGGTCGGCAGGGGCACTGAAGCTTTCTTT.

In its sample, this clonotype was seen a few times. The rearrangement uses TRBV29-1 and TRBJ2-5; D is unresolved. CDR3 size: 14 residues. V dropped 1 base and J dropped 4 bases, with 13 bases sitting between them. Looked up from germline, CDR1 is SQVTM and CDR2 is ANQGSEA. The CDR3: CSVEGYGTRETQYF. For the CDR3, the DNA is TGCAGCGTTGAAGGGTACGGCACAAGAGAGACCCAGTACTTC.

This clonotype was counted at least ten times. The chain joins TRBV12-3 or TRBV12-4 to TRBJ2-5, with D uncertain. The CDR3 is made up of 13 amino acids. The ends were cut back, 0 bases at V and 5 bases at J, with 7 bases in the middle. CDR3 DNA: TGTGCCAGCAGTTTAGCGCTTGGGGAGACCCAGTACTTC. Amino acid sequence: CASSLALGETQYF.

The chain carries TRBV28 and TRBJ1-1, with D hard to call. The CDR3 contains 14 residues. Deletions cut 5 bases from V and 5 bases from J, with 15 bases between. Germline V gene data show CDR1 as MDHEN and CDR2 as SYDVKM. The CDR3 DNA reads TGTGCCAGCAGTCTGGAGGCGGGAGAGACTGAAGCTTTCTTT. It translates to CASSLEAGETEAFF. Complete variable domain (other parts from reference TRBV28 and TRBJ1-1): DVKVTQSSRYLVKRTGEKVFLECVQDMDHENMFWYRQDPGLGLRLIYFSYDVKMKEKGDIPEGYSVSREKKERFSLILESASTNQTSMYLCASSLEAGETEAFFGQGTRLTVV.

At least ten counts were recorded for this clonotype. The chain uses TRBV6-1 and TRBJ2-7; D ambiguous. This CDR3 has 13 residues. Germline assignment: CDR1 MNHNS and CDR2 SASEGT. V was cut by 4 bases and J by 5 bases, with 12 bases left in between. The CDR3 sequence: CASSVRPANEQYF. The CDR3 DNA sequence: TGTGCCAGCAGTGTACGACCAGCCAACGAGCAGTACTTC.

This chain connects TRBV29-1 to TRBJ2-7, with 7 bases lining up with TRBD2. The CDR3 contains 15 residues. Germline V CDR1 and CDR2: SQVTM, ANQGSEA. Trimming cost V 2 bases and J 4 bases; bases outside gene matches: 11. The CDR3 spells CSVELSLAEKYEQYF. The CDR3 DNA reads TGCAGCGTTGAATTGTCCCTAGCGGAAAAATACGAGCAGTACTTC.

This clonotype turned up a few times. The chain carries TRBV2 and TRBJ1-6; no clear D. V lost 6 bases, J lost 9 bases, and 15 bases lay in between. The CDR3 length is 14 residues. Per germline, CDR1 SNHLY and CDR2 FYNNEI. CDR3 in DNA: TGTGCCAGCAGCGAACGGACCGGAGGTTCACCCCTCCACTTT. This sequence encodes CASSERTGGSPLHF.

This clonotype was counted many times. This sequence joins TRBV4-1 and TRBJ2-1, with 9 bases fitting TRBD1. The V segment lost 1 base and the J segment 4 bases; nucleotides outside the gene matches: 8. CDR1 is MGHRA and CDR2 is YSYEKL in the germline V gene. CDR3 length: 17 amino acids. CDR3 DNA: TGCGCCAGCAGCCAAGGCTATGGACAGGGGATTTACAATGAGCAGTTCTTC. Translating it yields CASSQGYGQGIYNEQFF.

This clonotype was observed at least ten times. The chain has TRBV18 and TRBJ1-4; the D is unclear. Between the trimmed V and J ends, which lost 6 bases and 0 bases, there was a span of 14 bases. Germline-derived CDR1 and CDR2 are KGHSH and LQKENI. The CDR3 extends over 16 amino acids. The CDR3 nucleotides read TGTGCCAGCTCGCAACGGCGGCCTGCAACTAATGAAAAACTGTTTTTT. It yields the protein CASSQRRPATNEKLFF.

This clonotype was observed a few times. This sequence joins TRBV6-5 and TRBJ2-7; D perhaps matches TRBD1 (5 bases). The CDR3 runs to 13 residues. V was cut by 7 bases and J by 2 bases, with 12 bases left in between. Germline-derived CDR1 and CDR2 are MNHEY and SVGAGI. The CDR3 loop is CASTLGQAYEQYF. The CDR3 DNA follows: TGTGCCAGCACCTTGGGGCAGGCCTACGAGCAGTACTTC.

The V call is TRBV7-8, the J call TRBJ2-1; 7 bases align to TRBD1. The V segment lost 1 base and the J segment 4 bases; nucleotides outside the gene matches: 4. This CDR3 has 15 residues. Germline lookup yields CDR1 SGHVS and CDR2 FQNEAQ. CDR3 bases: TGTGCCAGCAGCTTAGGGCGGACAGGTTACAATGAGCAGTTCTTC. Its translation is CASSLGRTGYNEQFF.